This T cell receptor beta chain was captured by sequencing in a study of cytomegalovirus exposure and HLA in healthy donors. Study information: Unique TCRs numbering around 85 million, obtained from HLA-typed donors, made up an early data release. Within the Caucasian-associated ancestry cluster were more than 75% of the approximately 390 genotyped donors.

Study-level findings and limits: V- and J-gene trimming in TCR beta was tied to a missense DCLRE1C variant by an analysis performed later. Productive rates of about 87% or about 30% were seen for most TCR beta V segments in an earlier analysis.

Germline CDR1 and CDR2: DFQATT and SNEGSKA (reference sequence). This CDR3 is built from 11 residues. V was shortened by 3 bases and J by 8 bases, with 11 bases between the two germline ends. Of note for this clone: Its antigen is as yet unknown.

The study ran its PCR with 60 Vbeta and 13 Jbeta primers. Produced via immunoSEQ multiplex PCR; TCRdb's table is partial and in-frame only. The sample gives about 130,000 clones, about 11% of which show up once; approximately 4.4% is in the top ten. This TCR was sampled from a woman aged 18-29 years in good health and CMV-seropositive. The chain recombines TRBV20-1 with TRBJ2-7, with a tentative D call TRBD1 (6 bases). The sequencing sample was made of PBMCs. CDR3 region: CSASRGDKQYF. In nucleotides, the CDR3 is TGCAGTGCTAGTCGAGGGGACAAGCAGTACTTC.